This TCR beta chain is from a study of cytomegalovirus exposure and HLA in healthy donors. TCRdb keeps only in-frame clones here, not all; method: immunoSEQ multiplex PCR. The data hold about 360,000 clones, with 80% to 90% observed a single time. CDR1 LNHDA and CDR2 SQIVND come from the germline V gene (reference sequence). This CDR3 spans 15 amino acids. Trimming removed 4 bases from V and 6 bases from J, with 16 bases in between. This TCR derives from a woman in her late teens or twenties in good health and CMV-seronegative. The sequenced sample consisted of PBMCs. The chain couples TRBV19 to TRBJ2-1, with D possibly TRBD1 on 5 matching bases. This CDR3 is CASSTQGTVGNEQFF. CDR3 coding DNA: TGTGCCAGTAGTACGCAGGGTACCGTTGGCAATGAGCAGTTCTTC.